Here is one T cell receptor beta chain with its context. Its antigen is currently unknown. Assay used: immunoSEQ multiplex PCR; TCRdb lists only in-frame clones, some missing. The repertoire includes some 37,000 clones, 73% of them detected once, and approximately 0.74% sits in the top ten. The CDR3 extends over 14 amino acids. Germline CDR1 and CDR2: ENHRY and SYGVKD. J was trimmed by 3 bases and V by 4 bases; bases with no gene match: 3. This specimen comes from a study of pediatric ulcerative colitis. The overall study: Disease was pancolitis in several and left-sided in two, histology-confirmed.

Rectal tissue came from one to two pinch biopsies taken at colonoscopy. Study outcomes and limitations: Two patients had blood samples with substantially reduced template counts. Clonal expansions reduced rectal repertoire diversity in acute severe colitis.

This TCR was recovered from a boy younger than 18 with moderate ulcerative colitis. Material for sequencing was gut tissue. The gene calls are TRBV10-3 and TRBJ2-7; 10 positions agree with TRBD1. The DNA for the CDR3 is TGTGCCATCAGTGGACAGGGGGCGGGCTACGAGCAGTACTTC. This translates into CAISGQGAGYEQYF.